Sequencing of this T cell receptor (beta chain) was carried out in a study of technical replicates of blood from a few donors (dated by TCRdb to about 2017). The CDR3 runs 13 residues from the cysteine to the phenylalanine. Only the CDR3 DNA stays, 39 bases, in frame from base 1. CDR1 and CDR2 are read off the germline V gene as SQVTM and ANQGSEA. Between the V and J ends, shortened by 6 bases and 0 bases respectively, the junction contains 9 bases. This clone was recorded only once. Its antigen has not been determined. There are no base qualities to consult, and no much larger clone falls within one base. The receptor library was made with the immunoSEQ multiplex PCR assay. TCRdb carries this immuneACCESS record with in-frame sequences only. Its versions omit some clonotypes, under half of them owing to an unresolved V gene in the studies checked, with the rest unexplained. For this sample the table gives fewer than 45,000 clones, of which about 96% were detected only once. Roughly 0.39% of the sample belongs to the ten largest clones.

The receptor was isolated from a human donor in good health. Specimen: T cells isolated from PBMCs. Here the chain combines TRBV29-1 and TRBJ2-1; the best D guess is TRBD2, with 6 bases matching. The nucleotides read TGCAGCGTGCGGGAAAGCTCCTACAATGAGCAGTTCTTC. Translated, this is CSVRESSYNEQFF.